A single sample gave rise to the 3 T cell receptor beta chains below, sequenced in a study of metastatic and nonmetastatic thyroid tumors. Thyroid surgery was performed in patients who had received no treatment beforehand. MiXCR was used by TCRdb to re-call the PCR reads. The repertoire holds some 84,000 clones, less than 10% seen once, with 8.8% in the top ten. Sample: blood. Receptors were obtained from a female donor with papillary thyroid cancer or a benign thyroid nodule (not recorded which). Some clones in this sample may be carry-over from other donors' samples.

The chain employs TRBV19 and TRBJ1-1; TRBD1 aligns across 9 bases. CDR1 and CDR2 (germline): LNHDA, SQIVND (reference sequence). The CDR3 is 14 amino acids. V was clipped by 7 bases and J by 5 bases; unmatched bases: 8. The CDR3 loop reads CASTFSQGATEAFF. The CDR3 DNA follows: TGTGCCAGTACCTTTTCACAGGGGGCTACTGAAGCTTTCTTT.

This clone has just a few counts. A much larger clone differs by one base, so this may be a read error. Other DNA variants within this sample encode the same CDR3. This chain connects TRBV2 to TRBJ1-1, with 9 bases aligning to TRBD1. CDR1 and CDR2 (germline): SNHLY, FYNNEI. CDR3 length: 14 residues. The CDR3, as DNA: TGTGCCAGCAGCGACAGGGGGGGTATCACTGAAGCTTTCTTC. This codes for CASSDRGGITEAFF.

This clone was observed at least ten times. Other DNA sequences in this sample translate to the same CDR3. The V call is TRBV2, the J call TRBJ1-5; D not certain. This CDR3 spans 16 amino acids. V shed 2 bases and J shed 0 bases, with 11 bases lying between them. Germline CDR1 SNHLY, CDR2 FYNNEI. DNA for the CDR3: TGTGCCAGCAGTGAACGGGCACCATATAGCAATCAGCCCCAGCATTTT. It translates to CASSERAPYSNQPQHF.